Presented here are 12 T cell receptor beta chains from one specimen sequenced in a study of tumor-infiltrating lymphocytes in localized non-small cell lung cancer. Profiled with immunoSEQ multiplex PCR; TCRdb holds only in-frame clones, not every one. The sample consists of approximately 7,400 clones, approximately 67% of them appearing once. Sample: uninvolved lung tissue not adjacent to the tumor. All receptors derive from a human donor with non-small cell lung cancer.

The chain links TRBV29-1 to TRBJ2-5; D possibly corresponds to TRBD2 (7 bases). Germline assignment: CDR1 SQVTM and CDR2 ANQGSEA. The CDR3 spans 15 residues. V gave up 1 base and J gave up 5 bases, with 17 bases separating them. The CDR3 region has the DNA TGCAGCGTTGAAGGAGAACAGGGAGGGAAGGAGACCCAGTACTTC. It codes for CSVEGEQGGKETQYF.

The chain carries TRBV6-1 and TRBJ2-2; TRBD1 agrees at 7 bases. CDR3 length: 15 residues. After removal of 4 bases from V and 4 bases from J, the junction contained 6 bases not matched to a gene. CDR1 and CDR2 (germline): MNHNS, SASEGT. The CDR3 spells CASSGVTGFTGELFF. The DNA of the CDR3 is TGTGCCAGCAGTGGAGTGACAGGGTTCACCGGGGAGCTGTTTTTT.

The V gene is TRBV5-1, the J gene TRBJ1-1; unclear D gene. The V end lost 0 bases, the J end lost 10 bases, and 10 bases lay between the germline ends. Looked up from germline, CDR1 is SGHRS and CDR2 is YFSETQ. This CDR3 is built from 12 residues. CDR3 sequence reads: CASSLEGPGAFF. The CDR3 nucleotides read TGCGCCAGCAGCTTGGAAGGGCCCGGAGCTTTCTTT.

V usage is TRBV2 and J usage is TRBJ2-2; D is unresolved. This CDR3 has 12 residues. Germline CDR1 and CDR2: SNHLY and FYNNEI. V was clipped by 7 bases and J by 5 bases, with 8 bases between them. The CDR3 spells CASNSGTGELFF. CDR3 coding DNA: TGTGCCAGCAATTCGGGTACCGGGGAGCTGTTTTTT.

This clone was detected a few times. The chain combines TRBV10-1 with TRBJ1-1; D gene unclear. V gave up 0 bases and J gave up 6 bases, with 14 bases separating them. The CDR3 extends over 15 amino acids. Germline V gene data show CDR1 as WNHNN and CDR2 as SYGVQD (reference sequence). DNA for the CDR3: TGCGCCAGCAGTGAGTCAGTTGTCGATAAAGCTGAAGCTTTCTTT. Its translation is CASSESVVDKAEAFF.

This clone has just one count. This sequence joins TRBV19 and TRBJ2-1, with 8 positions matching TRBD2. Germline V gene lookup returns CDR1 LNHDA and CDR2 SQIVND (reference sequence). There are 16 residues in the CDR3. Trimming removed 3 bases from V and 9 bases from J; junction bases left unmatched: 13. CDR3 loop: CASSIASAGGIGEQFF. The DNA for the CDR3 is TGTGCCAGTAGTATTGCATCGGCGGGGGGAATTGGTGAGCAGTTCTTC.

This chain joins TRBV7-9 and TRBJ1-2, with D unresolved. Germline assignment: CDR1 SEHNR and CDR2 FQNEAQ (reference sequence). Trimming took off 3 bases at V and 6 bases at J, with 5 bases between the two ends. This CDR3 comprises 11 residues. CDR3 residues: CASSFENGYTF. For the CDR3, the DNA is TGTGCCAGCAGCTTCGAGAATGGCTACACCTTC. The full variable domain, its missing parts supplied by reference TRBV7-9 and TRBJ1-2, is DTGVSQNPRHKITKRGQNVTFRCDPISEHNRLYWYRQTLGQGPEFLTYFQNEAQLEKSRLLSDRFSAERPKGSFSTLEIQRTEQGDSAMYLCASSFENGYTFGSGTRLTVV.

As for this clone: Compared with germline, one end of the junction differs, possibly owing to a read error. The chain joins TRBV2 to TRBJ1-5; D uncertain. The CDR3 length is 12 residues. The germline CDR1 and CDR2 sequences are SNHLY and FYNNEI. CDR3 residues: CASRDLNQPQHF. The DNA for the CDR3 is TGTGCCAGCCGTGATCTCAATCAGCCCCAGCATTTT.

V usage is TRBV5-8 and J usage is TRBJ1-5; D unresolved. This CDR3 is built from 16 residues. Germline CDR1 SGHTS, CDR2 YDEGEE. V lost 4 bases and J lost 3, with 17 bases in between. The DNA of the CDR3 is TGTGCCAGCAGCCCCCCCCAAAAAGGGTACAATCAGCCCCAGCATTTT. This gives the protein CASSPPQKGYNQPQHF.

The chain couples TRBV19 to TRBJ2-3; D is perhaps TRBD2 (7 bases). The ends were cut back, 0 bases at V and 6 bases at J, with 13 bases in the middle. CDR3 length: 15 residues. The germline gives CDR1 LNHDA, CDR2 SQIVND (reference sequence). CDR3 nucleotides: TGTGCCAGTAGTATAGACGGGGGGCCAAGGGATACGCAGTATTTT. Translating gives CASSIDGGPRDTQYF. The full variable domain, rest sourced from reference TRBV19 and TRBJ2-3, is DGGITQSPKYLFRKEGQNVTLSCEQNLNHDAMYWYRQDPGQGLRLIYYSQIVNDFQKGDIAEGYSVSREKKESFPLTVTSAQKNPTAFYLCASSIDGGPRDTQYFGPGTRLTVL.

V gene TRBV19 combines with J gene TRBJ1-5; unclear D gene. This CDR3 has 13 amino acids. Between the trimmed V and J ends, which lost 5 bases and 7 bases, there was a span of 12 bases. The V gene's germline CDR1 is LNHDA and CDR2 SQIVND (reference sequence). CDR3 nucleotides: TGTGCCAGTAGTGGGCAGCCGATCCAGCCCCAGCATTTT. Protein: CASSGQPIQPQHF.

This clone occurred once. The chain has TRBV4-2 and TRBJ2-1; TRBD2 matches 10 bases. The V gene end was trimmed by 0 bases and the J gene end by 6 bases; junction bases not matched to a gene: 5. The V gene's germline CDR1 is LGHNA and CDR2 YNFKEQ. The CDR3 is 16 amino acids. The DNA of the CDR3 is TGTGCCAGCAGCCAAGACAACAGCGGGGGGGTCAATGAGCAGTTCTTC. Encoded protein: CASSQDNSGGVNEQFF.